This is a list of T cell receptor beta chains from one sample in a study of technical replicates of blood from a handful of donors. Profiling relied on immunoSEQ multiplex PCR, and the TCRdb table lists in-frame clones only, not all of them. The sample lists about 75,000 clones; 91% were seen once. The sequenced sample consisted of T cells isolated from PBMCs. These receptors all stem from a human donor in good health. Some clones in this sample may be carry-over from other donors' samples. CDR3s include the opening cysteine and the closing phenylalanine or tryptophan. Each record gives: V gene, J gene, CDR3 protein.

TRBV28	TRBJ1-3	CASRTQGAAGNTIYF
TRBV28	TRBJ2-6	CASSLDRAGANVLTF
TRBV6-1	TRBJ1-4	CASSTGVTNEKLFF
TRBV5-1	TRBJ2-7	CASSLFGRGTYEQYF
TRBV7-9	TRBJ1-2	CASSPYRVTDYGYTF
TRBV5-1	TRBJ1-4	CASSLSHQSGEKLFF
TRBV4-1	TRBJ2-3	CASSLTPSGTSGRSDTQYF
TRBV27	TRBJ2-3	CASGGAPGADTQYF
TRBV11-2	TRBJ2-7	CASSPQGGLAGGLYEQYF
TRBV5-8	TRBJ2-1	CASSLLTGFSYNEQFF
TRBV5-1	TRBJ1-4	CASSPTPGVNEKLFF
TRBV30	TRBJ1-2	CACLEKNNYGYTF
TRBV19	TRBJ2-7	CAVGSRGTAYEQYF
TRBV19	TRBJ2-7	CASSIQGPHDEQYF
TRBV29-1	TRBJ2-1	CSVERGWEQFF
TRBV7-2	TRBJ1-1	CASSLAFSEKRVKTEAFF
TRBV5-1	TRBJ2-3	CASSFVEGAGDTQYF